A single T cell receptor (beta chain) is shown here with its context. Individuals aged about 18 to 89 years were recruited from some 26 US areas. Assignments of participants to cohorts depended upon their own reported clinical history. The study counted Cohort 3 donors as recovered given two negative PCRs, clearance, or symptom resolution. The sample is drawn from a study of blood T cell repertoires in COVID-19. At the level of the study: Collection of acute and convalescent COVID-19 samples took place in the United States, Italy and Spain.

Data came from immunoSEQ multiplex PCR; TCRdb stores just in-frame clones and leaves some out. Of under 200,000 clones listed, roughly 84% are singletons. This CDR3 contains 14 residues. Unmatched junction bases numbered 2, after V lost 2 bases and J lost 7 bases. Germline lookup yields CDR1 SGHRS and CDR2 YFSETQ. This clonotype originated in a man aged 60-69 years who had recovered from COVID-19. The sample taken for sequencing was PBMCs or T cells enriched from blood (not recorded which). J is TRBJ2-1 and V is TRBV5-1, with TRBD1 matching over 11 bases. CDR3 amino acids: CASSLGQGANEQFF. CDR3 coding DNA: TGCGCCAGCAGCTTAGGACAGGGGGCTAATGAGCAGTTCTTC. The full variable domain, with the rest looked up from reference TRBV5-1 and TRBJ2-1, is KAGVTQTPRYLIKTRGQQVTLSCSPISGHRSVSWYQQTPGQGLQFLFEYFSETQRNKGNFPGRFSGRQFSNSRSEMNVSTLELGDSALYLCASSLGQGANEQFFGPGTRLTVL.